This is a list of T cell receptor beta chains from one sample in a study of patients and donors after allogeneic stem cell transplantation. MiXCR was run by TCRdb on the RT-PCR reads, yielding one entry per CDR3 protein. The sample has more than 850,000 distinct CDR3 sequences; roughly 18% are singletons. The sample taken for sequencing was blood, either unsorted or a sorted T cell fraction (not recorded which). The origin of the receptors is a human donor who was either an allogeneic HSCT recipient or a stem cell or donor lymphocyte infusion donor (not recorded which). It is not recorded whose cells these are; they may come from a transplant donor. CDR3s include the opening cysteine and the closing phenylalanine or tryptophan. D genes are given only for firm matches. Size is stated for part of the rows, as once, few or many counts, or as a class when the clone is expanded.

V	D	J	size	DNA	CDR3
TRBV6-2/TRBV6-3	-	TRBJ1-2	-	TGTGCCAGCAACTACCGAACGGGACACAACTATGGCTACACCTTC	CASNYRTGHNYGYTF
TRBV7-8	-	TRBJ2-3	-	TGTGCCAGCAGCTTAGACTATTTCTCAGATACGCAGTATTTT	CASSLDYFSDTQYF
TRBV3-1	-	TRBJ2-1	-	TGTGCCAGCGGTATGCAGACCCCCTACAATGAGCAGTTCTTC	CASGMQTPYNEQFF
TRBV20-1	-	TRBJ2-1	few	TGCAGTGCTCGAGACTCCCTAGCGTATTACAATGAGCAGTTCTTC	CSARDSLAYYNEQFF
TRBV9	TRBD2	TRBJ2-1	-	TGTGCCAGCAGCGTATGGGAACTAGCGGGAGGGAGCTCCTACAATGAGCAGTTCTTC	CASSVWELAGGSSYNEQFF
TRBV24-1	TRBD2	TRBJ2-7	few	TGTGCCACCAGTGATTTTGCTAGCGGGACCTACGAGCAGTACTTC	CATSDFASGTYEQYF
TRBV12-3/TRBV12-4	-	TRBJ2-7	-	TGTGCCAGCAGTTTAACGGCAGGGGACGGCTCCTACGAGCAGTACTTC	CASSLTAGDGSYEQYF
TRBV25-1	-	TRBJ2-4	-	TGTGCCAGCAGTGAAAGCGCCCGGAGGAACATTCAGTACTTC	CASSESARRNIQYF
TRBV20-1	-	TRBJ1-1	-	TGCAGTGCTAGAGAGAGTAGGGATATGAACACTGAAGCTTTCTTT	CSARESRDMNTEAFF
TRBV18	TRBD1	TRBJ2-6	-	TGTGCCAGCTCACCTCGGACAGGGCCCTCTGGGGCCAACGTCCTGACTTTC	CASSPRTGPSGANVLTF
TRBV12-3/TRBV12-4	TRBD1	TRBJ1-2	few	TGTGCCAGCAGTGCAAACCCACAGGGGGCTCGCGACTATGGCTACACCTTC	CASSANPQGARDYGYTF
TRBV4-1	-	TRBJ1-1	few	TGCGCCAGCAGCCGCGTAGACAGACTGAACACTGAAGCTTTCTTT	CASSRVDRLNTEAFF
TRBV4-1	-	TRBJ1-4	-	TGCGCCAGCAGCCAAGGGGGCCGGAATGAAAAACTGTTTTTT	CASSQGGRNEKLFF
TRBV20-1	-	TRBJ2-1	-	TGCAGTGCTAGAGGGACTACAATCAATGAGCAGTTCTTC	CSARGTTINEQFF
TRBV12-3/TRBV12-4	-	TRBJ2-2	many	TGTGCCAGCAGTTTAGGTTCAGGGTTCGGGGAGCTGTTTTTT	CASSLGSGFGELFF
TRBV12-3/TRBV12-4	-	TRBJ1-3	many	TGTGCCAGCAGTTTAGTGGGGTCTGGAAACACCATATATTTT	CASSLVGSGNTIYF
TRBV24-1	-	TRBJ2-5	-	TGTGCCACCAGTGATGCAAATGGACAGCAAGAGACCCAGTACTTC	CATSDANGQQETQYF